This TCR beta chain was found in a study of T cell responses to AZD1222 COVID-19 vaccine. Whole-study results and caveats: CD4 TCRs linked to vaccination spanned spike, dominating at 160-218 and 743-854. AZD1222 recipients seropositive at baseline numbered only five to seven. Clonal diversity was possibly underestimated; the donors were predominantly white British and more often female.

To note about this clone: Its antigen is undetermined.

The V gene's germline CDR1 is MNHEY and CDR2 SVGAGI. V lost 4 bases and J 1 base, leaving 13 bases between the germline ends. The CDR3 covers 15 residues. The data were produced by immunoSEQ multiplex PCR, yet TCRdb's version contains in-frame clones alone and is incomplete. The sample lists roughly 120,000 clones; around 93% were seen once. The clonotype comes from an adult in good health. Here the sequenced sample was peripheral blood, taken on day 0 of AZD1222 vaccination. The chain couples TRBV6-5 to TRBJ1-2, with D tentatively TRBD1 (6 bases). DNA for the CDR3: TGTGCCAGCAGTTTCGGACAGTTGGTTAACTATGGCTACACCTTC. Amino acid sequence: CASSFGQLVNYGYTF.